The sequence of this TCR beta chain was determined in a study of blood T cell repertoires in COVID-19. Using immunoSEQ multiplex PCR, the repertoire was profiled, and TCRdb retains in-frame clones only, with some absent. The sample carries around 70,000 clones, approximately 86% recorded once. The CDR3 runs to 17 residues. With 2 bases clipped from V and 5 bases from J, the junction kept 11 bases outside the gene matches. From germline, CDR1 is SGHTA and CDR2 FQGTGA. This sequence was found in a human donor in a cohort sampled during active COVID-19. Source material: peripheral blood. The rearrangement uses TRBV7-3 and TRBJ2-3; 9 bases line up with TRBD2. The CDR3 loop reads CASSLSASGVGGDTQYF. The DNA for the CDR3 is TGTGCCAGCAGCTTATCTGCTAGCGGGGTAGGAGGAGATACGCAGTATTTT. Looking up the rest from reference TRBV7-3 and TRBJ2-3 gives the full variable domain: GAGVSQTPSNKVTEKGKYVELRCDPISGHTALYWYRQSLGQGPEFLIYFQGTGAADDSGLPNDRFFAVRPEGSVSTLKIQRTERGDSAVYLCASSLSASGVGGDTQYFGPGTRLTVL.